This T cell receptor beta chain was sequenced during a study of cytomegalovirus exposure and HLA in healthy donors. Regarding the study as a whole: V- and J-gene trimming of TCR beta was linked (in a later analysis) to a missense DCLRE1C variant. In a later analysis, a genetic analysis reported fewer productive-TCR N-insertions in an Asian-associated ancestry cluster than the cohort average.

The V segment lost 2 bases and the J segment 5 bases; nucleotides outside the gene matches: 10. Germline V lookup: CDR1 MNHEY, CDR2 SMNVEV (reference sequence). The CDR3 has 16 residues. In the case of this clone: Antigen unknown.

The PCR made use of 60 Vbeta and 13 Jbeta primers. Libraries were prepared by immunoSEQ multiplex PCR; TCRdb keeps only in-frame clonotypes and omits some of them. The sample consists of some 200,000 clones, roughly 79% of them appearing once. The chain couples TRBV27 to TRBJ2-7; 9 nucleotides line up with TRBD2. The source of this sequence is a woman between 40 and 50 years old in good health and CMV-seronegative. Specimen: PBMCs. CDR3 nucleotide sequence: TGTGCCAGCAGTTTAAGGGGGCGGGGGGGGATCCACGAGCAGTACTTC. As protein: CASSLRGRGGIHEQYF.